This is a list of T cell receptor beta chains from one sample in a study of T cell repertoires in cytomegalovirus infection. These receptors are not linked to any known antigen. Each CDR3 protein gets one entry after TCRdb re-called the reads with MiXCR. The top ten hold 13% of the sample, which has more than 250,000 distinct CDR3 sequences, approximately 25% seen once. Sequencing was performed on cultured PBMCs, taken from culture after CMV antigen stimulation. These receptors were taken from a human donor in good health (CMV status not recorded). Some clones in this sample may be carry-over from other donors' samples. Each CDR3 is given with its conserved first and last residue. The D gene is left open where the match is weak. Size is stated for part of the rows, as once, few or many counts, or as a class when the clone is expanded.

CDR3aa: CSALGFVGGGEYF; CDR3nt: TGCAGTGCGCTAGGATTTGTAGGGGGGGGGGAGTACTTC; v_gene: TRBV20-1; d_gene: -; abundance: few; j_gene: TRBJ2-5
CDR3aa: CASSLRTGVQETQYF; CDR3nt: TGTGCCAGCAGTTTACGGACAGGGGTCCAAGAGACCCAGTACTTC; v_gene: TRBV12-3/TRBV12-4; d_gene: TRBD1; abundance: few; j_gene: TRBJ2-5
CDR3aa: CASSLGGQGYTEAFF; CDR3nt: TGTGCCAGCAGCTTAGGGGGACAGGGGTACACTGAAGCTTTCTTT; v_gene: TRBV7-2; d_gene: TRBD1; abundance: many; j_gene: TRBJ1-1
CDR3aa: CASSQSGGGTEAFF; CDR3nt: TGTGCCAGCAGCCAATCAGGGGGGGGCACTGAAGCTTTCTTT; v_gene: TRBV3-1; d_gene: TRBD1; abundance: -; j_gene: TRBJ1-1
CDR3aa: CASSSGQGRKEAFF; CDR3nt: TGTGCCAGCAGCTCAGGACAGGGGAGGAAGGAGGCTTTCTTT; v_gene: TRBV6-5; d_gene: TRBD1; abundance: once; j_gene: TRBJ1-1
CDR3aa: CASSGGLTYEQYF; CDR3nt: TGTGCCAGCAGTGGGGGACTTACCTACGAGCAGTACTTC; v_gene: TRBV28; d_gene: -; abundance: -; j_gene: TRBJ2-7
CDR3aa: CASSENNQPQHF; CDR3nt: TGTGCCAGCAGTGAGAATAATCAGCCCCAGCATTTT; v_gene: TRBV2; d_gene: -; abundance: -; j_gene: TRBJ1-5
CDR3aa: CASSLDPGLSNQPQHF; CDR3nt: TGTGCCAGCAGCTTAGATCCCGGGCTGAGCAATCAGCCCCAGCATTTT; v_gene: TRBV7-2; d_gene: -; abundance: few; j_gene: TRBJ1-5
CDR3aa: CASSLGPGSSSEQFF; CDR3nt: TGTGCCAGCAGCTTAGGACCGGGTAGCTCAAGCGAGCAGTTCTTC; v_gene: TRBV7-2; d_gene: -; abundance: few; j_gene: TRBJ2-1
CDR3aa: CASSIILGRSDRGNEKLFF; CDR3nt: TGTGCCAGTAGTATAATTTTAGGACGATCCGACAGGGGAAACGAAAAACTGTTTTTT; v_gene: TRBV19; d_gene: TRBD1; abundance: -; j_gene: TRBJ1-4
CDR3aa: CASSPQLRGAETQYF; CDR3nt: TGTGCCAGCAGCCCACAGCTGAGGGGGGCAGAGACCCAGTACTTC; v_gene: TRBV5-8; d_gene: -; abundance: few; j_gene: TRBJ2-5
CDR3aa: CASSQTAGNQPQHF; CDR3nt: TGTGCCAGCAGTCAGACAGCGGGTAATCAGCCCCAGCATTTT; v_gene: TRBV6-6; d_gene: -; abundance: few; j_gene: TRBJ1-5
CDR3aa: CASSLLLYPNNYEQYF; CDR3nt: TGTGCCAGCAGCCTACTCCTATACCCTAACAACTACGAGCAGTACTTC; v_gene: TRBV7-8; d_gene: -; abundance: many; j_gene: TRBJ2-7
CDR3aa: CASGGVAGGSTDTQYF; CDR3nt: TGCGCCAGCGGGGGTGTGGCGGGAGGGTCCACAGATACGCAGTATTTT; v_gene: TRBV4-3; d_gene: TRBD2; abundance: few; j_gene: TRBJ2-3
CDR3aa: CASSSRLLYSTQYF; CDR3nt: TGTGCCAGCAGTTCCCGACTCCTGTACAGTACGCAGTATTTT; v_gene: TRBV27; d_gene: -; abundance: -; j_gene: TRBJ2-3
CDR3aa: CASSQNYNSPLHF; CDR3nt: TGTGCCAGCAGTCAGAATTATAATTCACCCCTCCACTTT; v_gene: TRBV6-8; d_gene: -; abundance: -; j_gene: TRBJ1-6
CDR3aa: CASSLGQAGAGANVLTF; CDR3nt: TGTGCCAGCAGCTTAGGTCAAGCGGGAGCTGGGGCCAACGTCCTGACTTTC; v_gene: TRBV7-2; d_gene: TRBD2; abundance: many; j_gene: TRBJ2-6
CDR3aa: CASSYSIAGVNEQFF; CDR3nt: TGTGCCAGCAGTTACTCGATTGCGGGAGTCAATGAGCAGTTCTTC; v_gene: TRBV6-6; d_gene: TRBD2; abundance: -; j_gene: TRBJ2-1
CDR3aa: CASSSWGSSYEQYF; CDR3nt: TGTGCCAGCAGCTCGTGGGGTAGCTCCTACGAGCAGTACTTC; v_gene: TRBV7-9; d_gene: -; abundance: few; j_gene: TRBJ2-7
CDR3aa: CASKPDRGRTGELFF; CDR3nt: TGTGCCAGTAAGCCCGACAGGGGGAGAACCGGGGAGCTGTTTTTT; v_gene: TRBV19; d_gene: TRBD1; abundance: few; j_gene: TRBJ2-2
CDR3aa: CASSYTPGQLWPDTQYF; CDR3nt: TGTGCCAGCAGTTACACCCCCGGACAGCTTTGGCCAGATACGCAGTATTTT; v_gene: TRBV28; d_gene: -; abundance: -; j_gene: TRBJ2-3
CDR3aa: CASSLVGDRYNEQFF; CDR3nt: TGCGCCAGCAGCTTGGTTGGGGACAGATACAATGAGCAGTTCTTC; v_gene: TRBV5-1; d_gene: TRBD1; abundance: few; j_gene: TRBJ2-1
CDR3aa: CASSQDWMPGAQGFALHF; CDR3nt: TGCGCCAGCAGCCAAGATTGGATGCCCGGGGCACAGGGTTTTGCCCTCCACTTT; v_gene: TRBV4-3; d_gene: -; abundance: -; j_gene: TRBJ1-6
CDR3aa: CSAKIPSSFYNEQFF; CDR3nt: TGCAGTGCTAAAATCCCCAGTTCATTCTACAATGAGCAGTTCTTC; v_gene: TRBV20-1; d_gene: -; abundance: -; j_gene: TRBJ2-1
CDR3aa: CASSLVDRVIRNEQYF; CDR3nt: TGTGCCAGCAGCTTGGTGGACAGGGTAATCCGGAACGAGCAGTACTTC; v_gene: TRBV7-2; d_gene: TRBD1; abundance: -; j_gene: TRBJ2-7
CDR3aa: CASSGTGNIYEQYF; CDR3nt: TGTGCCAGCAGCGGGACAGGGAATATCTACGAGCAGTACTTC; v_gene: TRBV7-9; d_gene: TRBD1; abundance: -; j_gene: TRBJ2-7
CDR3aa: CASSRPDRENNEQFF; CDR3nt: TGCGCCAGCAGCCGACCGGACAGGGAAAACAATGAGCAGTTCTTC; v_gene: TRBV4-1; d_gene: TRBD1; abundance: many; j_gene: TRBJ2-1
CDR3aa: CASSASRQGDIQYF; CDR3nt: TGTGCCAGCAGTGCGTCTCGACAGGGGGACATTCAGTACTTC; v_gene: TRBV25-1; d_gene: TRBD1; abundance: few; j_gene: TRBJ2-4
CDR3aa: CASSAGQFTGELFF; CDR3nt: TGTGCCAGCAGCGCGGGACAGTTCACCGGGGAGCTGTTTTTT; v_gene: TRBV7-6; d_gene: -; abundance: -; j_gene: TRBJ2-2
CDR3aa: CASSSIGNSGNTIYF; CDR3nt: TGTGCCAGCAGCTCAATTGGAAACTCTGGAAACACCATATATTTT; v_gene: TRBV7-2; d_gene: -; abundance: few; j_gene: TRBJ1-3
CDR3aa: CASSQTNANEQYF; CDR3nt: TGTGCCAGCTCACAAACTAACGCCAACGAGCAGTACTTC; v_gene: TRBV18; d_gene: -; abundance: few; j_gene: TRBJ2-7
CDR3aa: CASSPDGTSGRREQYF; CDR3nt: TGTGCCAGCAGCCCGGACGGGACTAGCGGGAGGCGCGAGCAGTACTTC; v_gene: TRBV14; d_gene: TRBD2; abundance: -; j_gene: TRBJ2-7
CDR3aa: CASSERRGSYNEQFF; CDR3nt: TGTGCCAGCAGTGAGAGGAGGGGGTCCTACAATGAGCAGTTCTTC; v_gene: TRBV6-1; d_gene: -; abundance: few; j_gene: TRBJ2-1
CDR3aa: CASSVGTDTQYF; CDR3nt: TGTGCCAGCAGCGTAGGCACAGATACGCAGTATTTT; v_gene: TRBV7-8; d_gene: -; abundance: many; j_gene: TRBJ2-3
CDR3aa: CASSPWIQGRNEQYF; CDR3nt: TGTGCCAGCAGTCCCTGGATCCAGGGACGTAACGAGCAGTACTTC; v_gene: TRBV28; d_gene: -; abundance: -; j_gene: TRBJ2-7
CDR3aa: CASSLYSWGSEPKNIQYF; CDR3nt: TGTGCCAGCAGCTTATACAGTTGGGGGTCGGAGCCCAAAAACATTCAGTACTTC; v_gene: TRBV7-6; d_gene: -; abundance: few; j_gene: TRBJ2-4
CDR3aa: CASSRTGGVDTEAFF; CDR3nt: TGTGCCAGCAGCCGGACAGGGGGCGTGGACACTGAAGCTTTCTTT; v_gene: TRBV7-9; d_gene: TRBD1; abundance: -; j_gene: TRBJ1-1
CDR3aa: CATSRDNLAGRVNEQFF; CDR3nt: TGTGCCACCAGCAGAGATAACCTAGCGGGAAGGGTCAATGAGCAGTTCTTC; v_gene: TRBV15; d_gene: TRBD2; abundance: few; j_gene: TRBJ2-1
CDR3aa: CASSVLQGAGETQYF; CDR3nt: TGTGCCAGCAGTGTCTTACAGGGGGCGGGGGAGACCCAGTACTTC; v_gene: TRBV27; d_gene: TRBD1; abundance: many; j_gene: TRBJ2-5
CDR3aa: CASSESWGPYEQYF; CDR3nt: TGCGCCAGCAGTGAGTCATGGGGGCCCTACGAGCAGTACTTC; v_gene: TRBV10-2; d_gene: -; abundance: -; j_gene: TRBJ2-7
CDR3aa: CASSPGLAGPGELFF; CDR3nt: TGTGCCAGCAGCCCTGGACTAGCGGGGCCCGGGGAGCTGTTTTTT; v_gene: TRBV6-2/TRBV6-3; d_gene: TRBD2; abundance: few; j_gene: TRBJ2-2
CDR3aa: CASSLGTRPLYTF; CDR3nt: TGTGCCAGCAGCTTGGGGACACGTCCCCTCTACACCTTC; v_gene: TRBV7-2; d_gene: -; abundance: many; j_gene: TRBJ1-2
CDR3aa: CASSLVASNGELFF; CDR3nt: TGTGCCAGCAGCTTAGTTGCTAGTAACGGGGAGCTGTTTTTT; v_gene: TRBV7-2; d_gene: -; abundance: few; j_gene: TRBJ2-2
CDR3aa: CASSYGRASTDTQYF; CDR3nt: TGTGCCAGCAGTTACGGCAGGGCAAGCACAGATACGCAGTATTTT; v_gene: TRBV6-5; d_gene: -; abundance: few; j_gene: TRBJ2-3
CDR3aa: CTSSFSGSNEQFF; CDR3nt: TGTACCAGCAGCTTTAGCGGGAGCAATGAGCAGTTCTTC; v_gene: TRBV11-2; d_gene: TRBD2; abundance: -; j_gene: TRBJ2-1
CDR3aa: CASSYPGQGFF; CDR3nt: TGTGCCAGCAGTTATCCGGGACAGGGTTTCTTT; v_gene: TRBV12-3/TRBV12-4; d_gene: TRBD1; abundance: -; j_gene: TRBJ1-1
CDR3aa: CASSLRTGGDYMDSPLHF; CDR3nt: TGTGCCAGCAGCTTGAGAACAGGGGGCGATTATATGGATTCACCCCTCCACTTT; v_gene: TRBV5-6; d_gene: TRBD1; abundance: -; j_gene: TRBJ1-6
CDR3aa: CASSYYQPVTANTQYF; CDR3nt: TGTGCCAGCAGTTACTATCAGCCTGTGACAGCTAATACGCAGTATTTT; v_gene: TRBV6-5; d_gene: -; abundance: -; j_gene: TRBJ2-3
CDR3aa: CASSEDRIQPLHF; CDR3nt: TGTGCCAGCAGTGAAGACCGGATCCAACCCCTCCACTTT; v_gene: TRBV6-1; d_gene: -; abundance: -; j_gene: TRBJ1-6
CDR3aa: CASSQEMEGGGYEQYF; CDR3nt: TGTGCCAGCAGCCAAGAGATGGAGGGAGGCGGGTACGAGCAGTACTTC; v_gene: TRBV4-2; d_gene: -; abundance: few; j_gene: TRBJ2-7
CDR3aa: CASSLGEWGGTEAFF; CDR3nt: TGTGCCAGCAGCTTAGGGGAGTGGGGGGGGACTGAAGCTTTCTTT; v_gene: TRBV7-9; d_gene: -; abundance: -; j_gene: TRBJ1-1
CDR3aa: CASSNQAGDQPQHF; CDR3nt: TGTGCCAGTAGTAATCAGGCAGGGGATCAGCCCCAGCATTTT; v_gene: TRBV19; d_gene: -; abundance: many; j_gene: TRBJ1-5
CDR3aa: CAWSAQQGSEQYF; CDR3nt: TGTGCCTGGAGTGCCCAACAGGGGTCGGAGCAGTACTTC; v_gene: TRBV30; d_gene: TRBD1; abundance: -; j_gene: TRBJ2-7